Presented here are 10 T cell receptor beta chains from one specimen sequenced in a study of PD-L1 blockade in urothelial cancer. Time point given: pretreatment peripheral blood. Assay: immunoSEQ multiplex PCR; the TCRdb copy retains only in-frame clones and omits some. Among approximately 48,000 clones, roughly 85% were seen once, and the ten largest hold roughly 14%. The source was PBMCs, collected around atezolizumab (anti-PD-L1) treatment. The origin of the receptors is a woman aged 55-70 years with urothelial cancer.

This clone has more than one count but fewer than ten. The V and J genes are TRBV5-4 and TRBJ1-6; D is undetermined. Per germline, CDR1 SGHNT and CDR2 YYREEE (reference sequence). The CDR3 sequence is 12 residues long. V was pared by 6 bases and J by 10 bases, with 11 bases between. The CDR3 region has the DNA TGTGCCAGCACCACTCCCGGGTCACCCCTCCACTTT. Its protein product is CASTTPGSPLHF.

The chain employs TRBV7-9 and TRBJ2-7; D gene uncertain. The length of the CDR3 is 13 residues. The germline V gene encodes CDR1 SEHNR and CDR2 FQNEAQ (reference sequence). V lost 5 bases to trimming and J lost 0 bases, with 8 bases between them. The CDR3 reads CASSPTFSYEQYF. In nucleotides, the CDR3 is TGTGCCAGCAGCCCGACATTCTCCTACGAGCAGTACTTC.

The chain couples TRBV12-5 to TRBJ1-1; 7 bases are shared with TRBD1. The CDR3 spans 14 residues. CDR1 is LGHNT, CDR2 FRNRAP, per germline. V gave up 0 bases and J gave up 4 bases; unmatched junction bases: 2. The CDR3 nucleotides read TGTGCTAGTGGTTTGGTACCAGGGGGCACTGAAGCTTTCTTT. Amino acid sequence: CASGLVPGGTEAFF.

The rearrangement joins TRBV19 to TRBJ1-2; D is ambiguous. CDR3 length: 14 residues. V was pared by 8 bases and J by 8 bases, with 21 bases between. Germline V lookup: CDR1 LNHDA, CDR2 SQIVND (reference sequence). CDR3 coding DNA: TGTGCCAGTCGAACCATGGAGAGGGAAGGAGGCTACACCTTC. Protein sequence: CASRTMEREGGYTF.

The chain recombines TRBV2 with TRBJ2-3; D is uncertain. Germline assignment: CDR1 SNHLY and CDR2 FYNNEI. The CDR3 is made up of 14 amino acids. V lost 6 bases and J 0 bases, leaving 10 bases between the germline ends. In DNA form, the CDR3 reads TGTGCCAGCAGCGCGTTGGTTAGCACAGATACGCAGTATTTT. It translates to CASSALVSTDTQYF.

A note on this clone: In the same sample, other DNA sequences code for this CDR3. The CDR3 loop is CASSQGGIPDTQYF. In DNA form, the CDR3 reads TGCGCCAGCAGCCAGGGGGGTATTCCAGATACGCAGTATTTT. The rearrangement joins TRBV4-1 to TRBJ2-3; weak D call: TRBD2 (6 bases). CDR3 length equals 14 residues. In germline, CDR1 is MGHRA, CDR2 YSYEKL. V lost 3 bases to trimming and J lost 4 bases, with 11 bases between them.

The chain links TRBV7-9 to TRBJ2-7; maybe TRBD1 (6 bases). Germline-derived CDR1 and CDR2 are SEHNR and FQNEAQ (reference sequence). Deletions cut 2 bases from V and 3 bases from J, with 11 bases between. The CDR3 runs to 14 residues. CDR3 residues: CASSLMDSYYEQYF. In nucleotides, the CDR3 is TGTGCCAGCAGCTTAATGGACAGCTACTACGAGCAGTACTTC.

The chain joins TRBV7-2 to TRBJ2-7, with TRBD2 matching over 13 bases. The CDR3 runs 15 residues. In germline, CDR1 is SGHTA, CDR2 FQGNSA. Trimming at V came to 0 bases and at J to 7 bases, leaving 3 bases not matched to a gene. The CDR3 DNA reads TGTGCCAGCAGCTTAGCCGGACTAGCGGGAGTAGAGCAGTACTTC. Encoded protein: CASSLAGLAGVEQYF.

V gene TRBV7-8 combines with J gene TRBJ2-6; D uncertain. Germline V gene data show CDR1 as SGHVS and CDR2 as FQNEAQ. This CDR3 has 13 amino acids. Trimming pared 6 bases from V and 3 bases from J, leaving 6 bases between. The CDR3 region is CASRRLGANVLTF. The DNA of the CDR3 is TGTGCCAGCAGGAGACTTGGGGCCAACGTCCTGACTTTC.

The chain recombines TRBV7-7 with TRBJ2-1, with 9 bases aligning to TRBD1. CDR3 size: 15 residues. CDR1 and CDR2 (germline): SSHAT, FNYEAQ (reference sequence). Trimming at V came to 5 bases and at J to 6 bases, leaving 8 bases not matched to a gene. CDR3 in amino acids: CASSVGTGKPNEQFF. CDR3 sequence (DNA): TGTGCCAGCAGCGTAGGGACAGGGAAACCCAATGAGCAGTTCTTC. The variable domain in full, completed from reference TRBV7-7 and TRBJ2-1, reads GAGVSQSPRYKVTKRGQDVTLRCDPISSHATLYWYQQALGQGPEFLTYFNYEAQPDKSGLPSDRFSAERPEGSISTLTIQRTEQRDSAMYRCASSVGTGKPNEQFFGPGTRLTVL.